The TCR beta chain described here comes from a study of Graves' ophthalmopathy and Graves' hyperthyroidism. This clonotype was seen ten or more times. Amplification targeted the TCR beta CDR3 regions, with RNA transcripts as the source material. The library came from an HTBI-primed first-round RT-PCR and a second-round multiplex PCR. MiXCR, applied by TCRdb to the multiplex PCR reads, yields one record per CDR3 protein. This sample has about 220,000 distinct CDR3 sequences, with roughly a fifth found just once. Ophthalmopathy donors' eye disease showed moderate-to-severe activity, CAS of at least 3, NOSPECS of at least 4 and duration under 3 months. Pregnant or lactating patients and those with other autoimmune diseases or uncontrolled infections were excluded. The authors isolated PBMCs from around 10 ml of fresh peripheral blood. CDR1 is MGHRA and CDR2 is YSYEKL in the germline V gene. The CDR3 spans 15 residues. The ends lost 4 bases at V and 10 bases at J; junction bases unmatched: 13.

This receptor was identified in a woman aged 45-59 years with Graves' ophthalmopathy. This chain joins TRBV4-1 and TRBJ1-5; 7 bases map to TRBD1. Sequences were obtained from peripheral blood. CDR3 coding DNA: TGCGCCAGCAGCCGACCTGGACAGGTGATTAAACCCCAGCATTTT. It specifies CASSRPGQVIKPQHF.